This T cell receptor beta chain was sequenced during a study of blood T cell repertoires in COVID-19. After removal of 4 bases from V and 6 bases from J, the junction contained 11 bases not matched to a gene. The V gene's germline CDR1 is SEHNR and CDR2 FQNEAQ (reference sequence). The CDR3 spans 16 residues. Produced via immunoSEQ multiplex PCR; TCRdb's table is partial and in-frame only. The data show roughly 150,000 clones, with 75% to 85% seen just once and around 4% held by the top ten. The material sequenced was peripheral blood. The TCR was taken from a man in his fifties or sixties with acute or convalescent COVID-19. This chain links TRBV7-9 with TRBJ2-3, with 9 nucleotides matching TRBD2. CDR3 sequence: CASSSERGAAWDTQYF. The CDR3 nucleotides read TGTGCCAGCAGCTCGGAGCGGGGGGCCGCGTGGGATACGCAGTATTTT. Based on the CDR3 plus reference TRBV7-9 and TRBJ2-3, the full variable domain is DTGVSQNPRHKITKRGQNVTFRCDPISEHNRLYWYRQTLGQGPEFLTYFQNEAQLEKSRLLSDRFSAERPKGSFSTLEIQRTEQGDSAMYLCASSSERGAAWDTQYFGPGTRLTVL.